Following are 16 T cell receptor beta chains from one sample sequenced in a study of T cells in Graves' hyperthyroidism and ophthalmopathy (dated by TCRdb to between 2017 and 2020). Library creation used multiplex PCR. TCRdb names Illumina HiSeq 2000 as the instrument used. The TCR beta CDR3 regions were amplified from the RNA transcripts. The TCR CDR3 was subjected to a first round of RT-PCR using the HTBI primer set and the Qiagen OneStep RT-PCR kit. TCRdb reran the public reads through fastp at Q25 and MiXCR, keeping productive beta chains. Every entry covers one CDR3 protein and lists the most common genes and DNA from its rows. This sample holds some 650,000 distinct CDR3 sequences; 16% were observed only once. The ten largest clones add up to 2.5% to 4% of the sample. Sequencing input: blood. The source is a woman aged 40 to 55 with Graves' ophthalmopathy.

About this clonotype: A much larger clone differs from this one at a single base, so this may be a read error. In DNA form, the CDR3 reads TGTGCCAACTCACCGGACAGGGGCTCTGGCTACACCTTC. Amino acids: CANSPDRGSGYTF. The chain links TRBV18 to TRBJ1-2; 9 bases line up with TRBD1. CDR3 length: 13 amino acids. Per the germline V gene, CDR1 is KGHSH and CDR2 is LQKENI.

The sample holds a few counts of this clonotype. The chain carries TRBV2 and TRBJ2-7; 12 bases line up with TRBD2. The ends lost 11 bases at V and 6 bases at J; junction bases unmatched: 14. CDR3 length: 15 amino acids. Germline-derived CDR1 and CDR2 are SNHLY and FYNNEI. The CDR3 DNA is TGTGCCTCTTCAGCTGCTAGCGGGAGGGCCCTCGAGCAGTACTTC. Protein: CASSAASGRALEQYF.

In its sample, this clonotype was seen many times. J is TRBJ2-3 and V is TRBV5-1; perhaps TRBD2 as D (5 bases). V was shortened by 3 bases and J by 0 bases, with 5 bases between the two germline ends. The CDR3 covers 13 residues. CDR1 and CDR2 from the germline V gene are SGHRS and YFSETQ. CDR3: CASSSSSTDTQYF. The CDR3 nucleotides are TGCGCCAGCAGCTCTAGCAGCACAGATACGCAGTATTTT. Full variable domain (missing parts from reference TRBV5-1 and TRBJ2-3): KAGVTQTPRYLIKTRGQQVTLSCSPISGHRSVSWYQQTPGQGLQFLFEYFSETQRNKGNFPGRFSGRQFSNSRSEMNVSTLELGDSALYLCASSSSSTDTQYFGPGTRLTVL.

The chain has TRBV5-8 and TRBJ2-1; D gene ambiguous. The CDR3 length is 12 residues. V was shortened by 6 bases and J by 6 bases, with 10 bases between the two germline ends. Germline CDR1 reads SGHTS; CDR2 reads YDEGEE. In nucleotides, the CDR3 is TGTGCCAGCACCCTAGGGTTCAATGAGCAGTTCTTC. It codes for CASTLGFNEQFF. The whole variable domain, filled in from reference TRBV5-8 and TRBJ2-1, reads EAGVTQSPTHLIKTRGQQATLRCSPISGHTSVYWYQQALGLGLQFLLWYDEGEERNRGNFPPRFSGRQFPNYSSELNVNALELEDSALYLCASTLGFNEQFFGPGTRLTVL.

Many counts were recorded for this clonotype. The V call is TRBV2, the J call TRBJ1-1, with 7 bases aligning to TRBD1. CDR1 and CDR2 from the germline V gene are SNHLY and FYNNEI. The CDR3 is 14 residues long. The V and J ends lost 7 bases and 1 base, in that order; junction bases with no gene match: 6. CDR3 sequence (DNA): TGTGCCAGCATTCGACAGGGACGGAACACTGAAGCTTTCTTT. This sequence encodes CASIRQGRNTEAFF.

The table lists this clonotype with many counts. CDR3 residues: CSARWQRGDQETQYF. CDR3 coding DNA: TGCAGTGCTAGATGGCAGCGGGGGGACCAAGAGACCCAGTACTTC. The chain joins TRBV20-1 to TRBJ2-5; TRBD2 agrees at 9 bases. The trim removed 2 bases at V and 0 bases at J, leaving 4 bases unmatched. The germline CDR1 and CDR2 sequences are DFQATT and SNEGSKA (reference sequence). The CDR3 has 15 amino acids.

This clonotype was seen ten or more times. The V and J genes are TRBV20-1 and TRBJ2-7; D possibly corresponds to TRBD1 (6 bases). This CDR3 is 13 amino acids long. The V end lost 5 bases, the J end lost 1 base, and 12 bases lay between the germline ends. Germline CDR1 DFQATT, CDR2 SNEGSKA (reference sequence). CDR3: CSAPGDTSYEQYF. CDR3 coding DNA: TGCAGTGCTCCTGGGGACACTTCCTACGAGCAGTACTTC.

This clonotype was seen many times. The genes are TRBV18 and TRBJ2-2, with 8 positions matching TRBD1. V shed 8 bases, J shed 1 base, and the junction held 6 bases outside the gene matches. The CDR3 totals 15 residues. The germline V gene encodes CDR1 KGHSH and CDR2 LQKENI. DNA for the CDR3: TGTGCCAGCAGTCCCGGGACAGGGAACACCGGGGAGCTGTTTTTT. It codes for CASSPGTGNTGELFF.

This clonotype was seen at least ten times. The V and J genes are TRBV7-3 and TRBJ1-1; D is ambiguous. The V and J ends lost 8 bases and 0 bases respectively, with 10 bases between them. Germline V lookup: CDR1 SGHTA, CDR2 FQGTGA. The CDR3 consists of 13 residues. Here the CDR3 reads CASAASMNTEAFF. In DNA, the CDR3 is TGTGCCAGCGCGGCTTCTATGAACACTGAAGCTTTCTTT.

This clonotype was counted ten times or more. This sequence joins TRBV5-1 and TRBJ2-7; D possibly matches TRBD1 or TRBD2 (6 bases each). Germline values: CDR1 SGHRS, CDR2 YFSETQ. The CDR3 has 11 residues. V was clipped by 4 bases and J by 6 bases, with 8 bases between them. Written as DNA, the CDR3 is TGCGCCAGCAGCGGAGGGGGCGAGCAGTACTTC. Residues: CASSGGGEQYF.

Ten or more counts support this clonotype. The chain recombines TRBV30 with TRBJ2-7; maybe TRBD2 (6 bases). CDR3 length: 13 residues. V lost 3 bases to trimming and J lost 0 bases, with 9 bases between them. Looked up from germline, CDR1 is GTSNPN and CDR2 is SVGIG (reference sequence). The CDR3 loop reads CAWSGGLSYEQYF. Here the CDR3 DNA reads TGTGCCTGGAGCGGGGGTCTCTCCTACGAGCAGTACTTC.

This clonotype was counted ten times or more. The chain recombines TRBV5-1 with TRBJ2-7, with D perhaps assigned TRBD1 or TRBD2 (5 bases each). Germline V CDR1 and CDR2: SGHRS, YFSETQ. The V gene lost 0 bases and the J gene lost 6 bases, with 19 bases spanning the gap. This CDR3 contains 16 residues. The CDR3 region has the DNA TGCGCCAGCAGCTTGGCCGGACTCCCCGGGGCGAGCGAGCAGTACTTC. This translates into CASSLAGLPGASEQYF.

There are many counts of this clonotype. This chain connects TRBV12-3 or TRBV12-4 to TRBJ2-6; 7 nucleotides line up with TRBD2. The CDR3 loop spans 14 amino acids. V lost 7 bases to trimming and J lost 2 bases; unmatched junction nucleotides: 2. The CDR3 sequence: CASTGRTGANVLTF. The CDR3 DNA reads TGTGCCAGCACCGGGAGGACTGGGGCCAACGTCCTGACTTTC.

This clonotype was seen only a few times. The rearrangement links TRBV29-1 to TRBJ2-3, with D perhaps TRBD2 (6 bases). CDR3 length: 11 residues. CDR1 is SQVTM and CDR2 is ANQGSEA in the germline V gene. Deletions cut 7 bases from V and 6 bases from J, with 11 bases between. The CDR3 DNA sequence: TGCAGCGAACGGAGGGGTGATACGCAGTATTTT. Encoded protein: CSERRGDTQYF.

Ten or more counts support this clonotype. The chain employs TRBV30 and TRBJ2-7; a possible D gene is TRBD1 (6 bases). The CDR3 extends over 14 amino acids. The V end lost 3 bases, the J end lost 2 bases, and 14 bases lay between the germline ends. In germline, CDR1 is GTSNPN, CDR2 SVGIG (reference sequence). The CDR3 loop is CAWSTGNPPYEQYF. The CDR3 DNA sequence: TGTGCCTGGAGCACAGGGAACCCCCCCTACGAGCAGTACTTC.

CDR3 in DNA: TGTGCCAGTAGTATCAGACTAGCGGGAGGGCCAAATTACAATGAGCAGTTCTTC. This encodes CASSIRLAGGPNYNEQFF. The gene calls are TRBV19 and TRBJ2-1; TRBD2 matches 14 bases. V lost 3 bases to trimming and J lost 4 bases; unmatched junction nucleotides: 8. Germline CDR1 reads LNHDA; CDR2 reads SQIVND (reference sequence). CDR3 length: 18 amino acids.